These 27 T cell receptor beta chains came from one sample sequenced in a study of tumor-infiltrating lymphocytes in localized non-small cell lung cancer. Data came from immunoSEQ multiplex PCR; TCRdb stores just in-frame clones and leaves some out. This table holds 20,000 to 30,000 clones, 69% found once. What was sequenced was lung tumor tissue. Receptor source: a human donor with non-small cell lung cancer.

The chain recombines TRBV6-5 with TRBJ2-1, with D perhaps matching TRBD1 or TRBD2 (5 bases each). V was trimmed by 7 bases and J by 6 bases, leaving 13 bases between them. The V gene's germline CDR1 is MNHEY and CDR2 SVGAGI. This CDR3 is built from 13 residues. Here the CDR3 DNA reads TGTGCCAGCACAAGGGACCTAACCAATGAGCAGTTCTTC. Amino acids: CASTRDLTNEQFF.

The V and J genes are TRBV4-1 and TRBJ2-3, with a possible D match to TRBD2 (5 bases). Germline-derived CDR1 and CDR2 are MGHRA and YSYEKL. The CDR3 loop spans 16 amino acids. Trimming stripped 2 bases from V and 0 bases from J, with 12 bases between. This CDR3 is CASSQQTGGSTDTQYF. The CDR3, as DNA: TGCGCCAGCAGCCAACAAACGGGCGGGAGCACAGATACGCAGTATTTT.

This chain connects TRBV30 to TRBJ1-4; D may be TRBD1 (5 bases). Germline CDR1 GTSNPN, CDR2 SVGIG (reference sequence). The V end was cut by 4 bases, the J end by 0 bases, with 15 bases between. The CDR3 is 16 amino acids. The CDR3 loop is CAWMGRGAPTNEKLFF. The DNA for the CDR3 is TGTGCCTGGATGGGGAGAGGGGCTCCAACTAATGAAAAACTGTTTTTT.

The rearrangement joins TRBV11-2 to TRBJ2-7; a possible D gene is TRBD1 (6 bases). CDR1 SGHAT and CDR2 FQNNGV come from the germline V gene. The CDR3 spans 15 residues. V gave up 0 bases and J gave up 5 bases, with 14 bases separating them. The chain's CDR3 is CASSLDPGRGNEQYF. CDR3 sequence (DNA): TGTGCCAGCAGCTTAGATCCCGGCAGGGGAAACGAGCAGTACTTC.

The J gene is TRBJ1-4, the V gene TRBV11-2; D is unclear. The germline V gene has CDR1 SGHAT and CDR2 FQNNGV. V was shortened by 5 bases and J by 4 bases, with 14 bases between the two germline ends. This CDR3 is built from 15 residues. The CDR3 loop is CASSLTEGNNEKLFF. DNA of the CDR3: TGTGCCAGCAGCCTTACAGAGGGAAATAATGAAAAACTGTTTTTT.

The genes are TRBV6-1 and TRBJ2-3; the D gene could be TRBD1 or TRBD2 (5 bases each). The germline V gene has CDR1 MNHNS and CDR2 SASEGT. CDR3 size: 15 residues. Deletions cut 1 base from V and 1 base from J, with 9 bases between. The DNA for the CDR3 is TGTGCCAGCAGTGAAGGGGGGACGGGCACAGATACGCAGTATTTT. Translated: CASSEGGTGTDTQYF.

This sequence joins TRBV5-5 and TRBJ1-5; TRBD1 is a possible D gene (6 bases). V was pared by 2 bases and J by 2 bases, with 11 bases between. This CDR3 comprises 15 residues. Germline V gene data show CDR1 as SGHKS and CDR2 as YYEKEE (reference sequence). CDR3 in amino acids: CASSFGQKGNQPQHF. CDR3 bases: TGTGCCAGCAGCTTCGGACAGAAGGGCAATCAGCCCCAGCATTTT.

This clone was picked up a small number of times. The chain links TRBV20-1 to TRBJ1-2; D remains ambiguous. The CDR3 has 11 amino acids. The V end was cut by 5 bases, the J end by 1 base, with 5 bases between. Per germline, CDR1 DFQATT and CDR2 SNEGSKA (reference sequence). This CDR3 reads CSAYNNYGYTF. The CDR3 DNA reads TGCAGTGCTTATAATAACTATGGCTACACCTTC.

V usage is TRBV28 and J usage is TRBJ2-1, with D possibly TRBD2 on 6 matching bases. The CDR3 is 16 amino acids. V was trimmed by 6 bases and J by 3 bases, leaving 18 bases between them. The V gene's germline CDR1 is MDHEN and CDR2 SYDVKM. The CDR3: CASRTSSVSLYNEQFF. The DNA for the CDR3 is TGTGCCAGCAGAACGTCTAGCGTAAGTCTCTACAATGAGCAGTTCTTC.

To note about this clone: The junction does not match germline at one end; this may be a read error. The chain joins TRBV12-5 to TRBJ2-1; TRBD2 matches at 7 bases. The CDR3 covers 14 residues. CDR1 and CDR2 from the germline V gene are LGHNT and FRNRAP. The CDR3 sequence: CASALRETHNEQFF. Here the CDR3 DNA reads TGTGCTAGTGCTTTGCGGGAGACCCACAATGAGCAGTTCTTC.

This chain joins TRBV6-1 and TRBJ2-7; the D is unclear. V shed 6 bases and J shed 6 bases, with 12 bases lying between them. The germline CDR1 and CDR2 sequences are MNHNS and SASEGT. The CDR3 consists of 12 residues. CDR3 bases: TGTGCCAGCAGGTCCCCCTCGGGCGAGCAGTACTTC. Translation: CASRSPSGEQYF.

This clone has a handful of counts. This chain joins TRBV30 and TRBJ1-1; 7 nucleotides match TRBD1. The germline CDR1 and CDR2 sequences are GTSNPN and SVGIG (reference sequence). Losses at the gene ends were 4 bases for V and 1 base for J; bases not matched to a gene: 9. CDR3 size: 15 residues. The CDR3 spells CAWIGTERWNTEAFF. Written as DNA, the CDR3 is TGTGCCTGGATAGGGACAGAAAGATGGAACACTGAAGCTTTCTTT.

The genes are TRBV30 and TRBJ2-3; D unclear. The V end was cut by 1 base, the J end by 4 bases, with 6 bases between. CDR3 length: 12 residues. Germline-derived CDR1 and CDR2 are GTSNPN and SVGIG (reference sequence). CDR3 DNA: TGTGCCTGGAGTGGAGGCCCAGATACGCAGTATTTT. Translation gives CAWSGGPDTQYF. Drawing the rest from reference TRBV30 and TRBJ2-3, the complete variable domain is SQTIHQWPATLVQPVGSPLSLECTVEGTSNPNLYWYRQAAGRGLQLLFYSVGIGQISSEVPQNLSASRPQDRQFILSSKKLLLSDSGFYLCAWSGGPDTQYFGPGTRLTVL.

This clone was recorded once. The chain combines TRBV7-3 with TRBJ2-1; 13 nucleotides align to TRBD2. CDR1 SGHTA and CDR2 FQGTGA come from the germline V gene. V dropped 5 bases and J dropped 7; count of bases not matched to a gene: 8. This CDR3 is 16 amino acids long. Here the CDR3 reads CASSPGLAGWMNEQFF. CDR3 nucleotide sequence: TGTGCCAGCAGCCCGGGACTAGCGGGATGGATGAATGAGCAGTTCTTC.

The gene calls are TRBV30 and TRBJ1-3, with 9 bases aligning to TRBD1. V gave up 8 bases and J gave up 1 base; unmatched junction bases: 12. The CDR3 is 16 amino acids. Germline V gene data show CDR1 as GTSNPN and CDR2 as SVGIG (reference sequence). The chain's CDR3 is CATDPPGQGSGNTIYF. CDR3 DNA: TGTGCCACCGATCCTCCGGGACAGGGTTCTGGAAACACCATATATTTT.

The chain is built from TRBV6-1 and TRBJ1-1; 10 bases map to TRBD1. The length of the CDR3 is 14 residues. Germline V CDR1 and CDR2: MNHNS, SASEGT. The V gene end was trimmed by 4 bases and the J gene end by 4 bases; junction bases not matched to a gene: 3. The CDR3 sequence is CASSADRGPTEAFF. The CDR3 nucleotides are TGTGCCAGCAGTGCCGACAGGGGGCCCACTGAAGCTTTCTTT.

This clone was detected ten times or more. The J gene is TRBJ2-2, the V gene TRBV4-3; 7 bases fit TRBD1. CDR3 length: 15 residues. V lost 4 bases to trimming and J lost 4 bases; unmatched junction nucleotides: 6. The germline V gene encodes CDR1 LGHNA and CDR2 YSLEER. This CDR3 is CASSPQTGSTGELFF. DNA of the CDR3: TGCGCCAGCAGCCCCCAGACAGGGTCCACCGGGGAGCTGTTTTTT.

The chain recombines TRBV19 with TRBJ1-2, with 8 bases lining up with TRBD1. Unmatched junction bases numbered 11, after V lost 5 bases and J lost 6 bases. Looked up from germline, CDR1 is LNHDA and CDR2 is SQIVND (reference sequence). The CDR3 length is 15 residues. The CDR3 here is CASSGIRGRSDGYTF. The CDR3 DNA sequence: TGTGCCAGTAGTGGTATCAGGGGGCGATCTGATGGCTACACCTTC. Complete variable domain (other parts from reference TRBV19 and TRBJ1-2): DGGITQSPKYLFRKEGQNVTLSCEQNLNHDAMYWYRQDPGQGLRLIYYSQIVNDFQKGDIAEGYSVSREKKESFPLTVTSAQKNPTAFYLCASSGIRGRSDGYTFGSGTRLTVV.

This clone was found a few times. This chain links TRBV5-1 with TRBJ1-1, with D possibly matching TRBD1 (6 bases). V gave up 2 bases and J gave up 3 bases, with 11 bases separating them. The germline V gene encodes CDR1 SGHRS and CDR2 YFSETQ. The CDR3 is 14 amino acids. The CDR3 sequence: CASSFTGLDTEAFF. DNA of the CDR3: TGCGCCAGCAGCTTCACAGGGTTGGACACTGAAGCTTTCTTT.

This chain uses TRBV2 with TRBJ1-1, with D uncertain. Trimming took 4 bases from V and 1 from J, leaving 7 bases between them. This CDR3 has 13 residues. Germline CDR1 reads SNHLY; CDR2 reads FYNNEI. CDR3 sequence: CASSVRQNTEAFF. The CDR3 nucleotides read TGTGCCAGCAGTGTCAGACAGAACACTGAAGCTTTCTTT.

The CDR3 coding sequence is TGTGCCAGCAGCCCATGGACCGGGACAGGCTACGAGCAGTACTTC. It is translated as CASSPWTGTGYEQYF. The rearrangement joins TRBV7-2 to TRBJ2-7, with 8 bases that match TRBD1. The CDR3 spans 15 residues. J was trimmed by 3 bases and V by 5 bases; bases with no gene match: 9. The germline V gene has CDR1 SGHTA and CDR2 FQGNSA.

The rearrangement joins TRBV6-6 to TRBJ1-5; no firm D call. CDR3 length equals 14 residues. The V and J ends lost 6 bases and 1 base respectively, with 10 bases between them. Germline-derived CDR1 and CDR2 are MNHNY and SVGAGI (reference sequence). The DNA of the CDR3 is TGTGCCAGCAGAAACTCCAGAAGCAATCAGCCCCAGCATTTT. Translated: CASRNSRSNQPQHF.

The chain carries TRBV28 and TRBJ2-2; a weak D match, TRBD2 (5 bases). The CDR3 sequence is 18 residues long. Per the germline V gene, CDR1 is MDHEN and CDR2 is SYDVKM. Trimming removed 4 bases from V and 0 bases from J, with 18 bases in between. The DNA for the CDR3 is TGTGCCAGCAGTTCTATTAGGTTAGCGCGAGCGAACACCGGGGAGCTGTTTTTT. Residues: CASSSIRLARANTGELFF.

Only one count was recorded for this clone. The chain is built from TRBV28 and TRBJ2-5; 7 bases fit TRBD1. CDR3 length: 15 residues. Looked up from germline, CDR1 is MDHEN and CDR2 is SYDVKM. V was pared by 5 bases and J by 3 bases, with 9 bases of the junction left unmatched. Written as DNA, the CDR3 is TGTGCCAGCAGTCAAACAGGGGAGCAGGAAGAGACCCAGTACTTC. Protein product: CASSQTGEQEETQYF.

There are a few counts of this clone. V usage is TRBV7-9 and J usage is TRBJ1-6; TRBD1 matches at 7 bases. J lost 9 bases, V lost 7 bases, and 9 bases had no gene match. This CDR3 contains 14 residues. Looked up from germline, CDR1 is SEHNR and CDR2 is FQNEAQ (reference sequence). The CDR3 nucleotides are TGTGCCAGCACCCTGGGAGGGACAGCTTCACCCCTCCACTTT. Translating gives CASTLGGTASPLHF.

The CDR3 DNA reads TGTGCCATCAGAGAAAGCTCTGGAAACACCATATATTTT. Residues: CAIRESSGNTIYF. This chain uses TRBV10-3 with TRBJ1-3; D gene ambiguous. CDR1 is ENHRY and CDR2 is SYGVKD in the germline V gene. This CDR3 region has 13 residues. V lost 6 bases and J lost 0, with 6 bases in between.

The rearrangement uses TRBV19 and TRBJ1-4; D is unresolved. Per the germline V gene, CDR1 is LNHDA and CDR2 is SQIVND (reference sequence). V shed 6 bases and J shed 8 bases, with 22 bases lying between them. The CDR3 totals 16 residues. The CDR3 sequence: CASSSPRRSQREKLFF. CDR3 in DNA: TGTGCCAGTAGCTCCCCCCGACGGAGTCAGAGGGAAAAACTGTTTTTT.